Sequencing of this T cell receptor (beta chain) was carried out in a study of T cells in Graves' hyperthyroidism and ophthalmopathy. Regarding this clonotype: With a much larger clone just one base away, this may be a read error.

From RNA transcripts, TCR beta CDR3 regions were amplified. With the HTBI primer set, the TCR CDR3 went through a first round of RT-PCR. Using its own MiXCR run on the multiplex PCR reads, TCRdb lists one record per CDR3 protein. This table has 300,000 or so distinct CDR3 sequences, around 16% appearing once. Germline-derived CDR1 and CDR2 are MDHEN and SYDVKM. This CDR3 region has 15 residues. This clonotype was obtained from a man younger than 40 with Graves' hyperthyroidism. The chain is built from TRBV28 and TRBJ1-4, with a tentative D call TRBD1 (5 bases). The specimen sequenced was blood. The CDR3 nucleotides read TGTGCCAGCAGCCCTTCGGACGGGGGGTTCGAAAAACTGCTTTTT. It yields the protein CASSPSDGGFEKLLF.